This T cell receptor (beta chain) appears in the sequencing data of a study of blood T cell repertoires in COVID-19. Study summary: Samples of COVID-19 (acute and convalescent) were obtained from the United States, Italy and Spain. PBMCs, B-cell-depleted T cells, or T cells provided the cDNA or gDNA that made up the material.

The table lists this clone with a few counts. Assay: immunoSEQ multiplex PCR; the TCRdb copy retains only in-frame clones and omits some. Seen here are roughly 110,000 clones, 75% to 90% observed once, and the top ten hold 6.5% to 10%. Germline V gene sequence: CDR1 KGHSH, CDR2 LQKENI. This CDR3 has 14 residues. The V end was cut by 3 bases, the J end by 3 bases, with 8 bases between. The chain couples TRBV18 to TRBJ2-2; tentatively, D is TRBD1 (5 bases). The specimen sequenced was peripheral blood. The TCR comes from a man in his 70s with acute or convalescent COVID-19. The CDR3 DNA sequence: TGTGCCAGCTCACCTTCCAGGGACACCGGGGAGCTGTTTTTT. Its protein product is CASSPSRDTGELFF.